These 26 T cell receptor beta chains share one sample of origin, sequenced in a study of blood T cell repertoires in COVID-19. The assay was immunoSEQ multiplex PCR, and TCRdb's table has in-frame clones only and misses some. The data hold some 200,000 clones, with roughly 79% observed a single time. The sample was peripheral blood. The source is a woman aged 80 or over with COVID-19, enrolled during active disease.

V usage is TRBV19 and J usage is TRBJ1-2, with TRBD1 identical over 7 bases. The germline gives CDR1 LNHDA, CDR2 SQIVND (reference sequence). The CDR3 is 14 amino acids. V shed 7 bases, J shed 6 bases, and the junction held 11 bases outside the gene matches. The CDR3 DNA reads as TGTGCCAGTACCACGACAGGGATAGGCCATGGCTACACCTTC. This encodes CASTTTGIGHGYTF.

The chain combines TRBV5-4 with TRBJ1-1; D is possibly TRBD1 (5 bases). V dropped 0 bases and J dropped 5 bases, with 17 bases sitting between them. Germline V CDR1 and CDR2: SGHNT, YYREEE (reference sequence). The CDR3 spans 16 residues. The CDR3 region has the DNA TGTGCCAGCAGCTTGGACAGGACCCGAAGAGGAACTGAAGCTTTCTTT. Translated, it gives CASSLDRTRRGTEAFF.

The genes are TRBV6-5 and TRBJ1-6, with TRBD1 identical over 7 bases. This CDR3 is 14 amino acids long. Trimming cost V 5 bases and J 10 bases; bases outside gene matches: 8. Germline CDR1 is MNHEY and CDR2 is SVGAGI. CDR3 nucleotide sequence: TGTGCCAGCAGTCGACAGGGACAAGGGTCACCCCTCCACTTT. Protein: CASSRQGQGSPLHF.

CDR3 loop: CASSQGDNSPLHF. The CDR3 DNA sequence: TGTGCCAGCAGCCAAGGGGATAATTCACCCCTCCACTTT. The gene calls are TRBV9 and TRBJ1-6; a possible D gene is TRBD1 (5 bases). Looked up from germline, CDR1 is SGDLS and CDR2 is YYNGEE. The CDR3 totals 13 residues. Trimming removed 4 bases at V and 5 bases at J, with 7 bases between.

This clone was recorded a few times. This sequence joins TRBV5-6 and TRBJ1-5; 7 bases agree with TRBD1. The CDR3 has 16 residues. Germline V gene sequence: CDR1 SGHDT, CDR2 YYEEEE. V shed 4 bases, J shed 3 bases, and the junction held 10 bases outside the gene matches. CDR3 coding DNA: TGTGCCAGCAGCCCACAGGGGCTTGGGTCCAATCAGCCCCAGCATTTT. Residues: CASSPQGLGSNQPQHF.

The rearrangement uses TRBV18 and TRBJ1-2; D not resolved. Looked up from germline, CDR1 is KGHSH and CDR2 is LQKENI. The CDR3 is made up of 15 amino acids. V was clipped by 3 bases and J by 3 bases, with 14 bases between them. This CDR3 reads CASSPASNYDYGYTF. CDR3 DNA sequence: TGTGCCAGCTCACCTGCCAGTAATTATGACTATGGCTACACCTTC.

This rearrangement joins TRBV5-1 to TRBJ1-2; 9 bases fit TRBD1. CDR1 SGHRS and CDR2 YFSETQ come from the germline V gene. The CDR3 is 15 amino acids. The V segment lost 6 bases and the J segment 2 bases; nucleotides outside the gene matches: 8. CDR3 region: CASTLLTGGNYGYTF. CDR3 coding DNA: TGCGCCAGCACACTTCTGACAGGGGGGAACTATGGCTACACCTTC.

The rearrangement uses TRBV27 and TRBJ2-1; a possible D gene is TRBD2 (7 bases). The V and J ends lost 1 base and 5 bases respectively, with 12 bases between them. This CDR3 has 15 amino acids. Germline V gives CDR1 MNHEY, CDR2 SMNVEV (reference sequence). CDR3 bases: TGTGCCAGCAGTTTATTGGCGGGGGCCAACAATGAGCAGTTCTTC. Translation gives CASSLLAGANNEQFF.

The J gene is TRBJ1-6, the V gene TRBV4-3; maybe TRBD1 (6 bases). Germline CDR1 LGHNA, CDR2 YSLEER. Trimming left V 0 bases short and J 7 bases short, with 16 bases between. The CDR3 covers 17 residues. The CDR3 region is CASSQDGGGLGNSPLHF. CDR3 nucleotides: TGCGCCAGCAGCCAAGATGGGGGGGGCTTAGGAAATTCACCCCTCCACTTT.

V and J are TRBV5-4 and TRBJ1-2; TRBD1 might be the D (6 bases). The CDR3 totals 13 residues. Germline CDR1 reads SGHNT; CDR2 reads YYREEE (reference sequence). The V and J ends lost 5 bases and 4 bases respectively, with 12 bases between them. DNA of the CDR3: TGTGCCAGCAGGGTTCTGGGGGCCTATGGCTACACCTTC. It is translated as CASRVLGAYGYTF.

The chain combines TRBV5-1 with TRBJ2-5, with TRBD2 matching 10 bases. The CDR3 sequence is 14 residues long. V was pared by 4 bases and J by 6 bases, with 6 bases of the junction left unmatched. Germline V CDR1 and CDR2: SGHRS, YFSETQ. In nucleotides, the CDR3 is TGCGCCAGCAGCGACGGGACTAGCGCAAAGACCCAGTACTTC. Translating gives CASSDGTSAKTQYF.

The V call is TRBV5-1, the J call TRBJ1-3; TRBD1 might be the D (5 bases). Germline values: CDR1 SGHRS, CDR2 YFSETQ. Trimming pared 4 bases from V and 1 base from J, leaving 12 bases between. The CDR3 contains 15 residues. CDR3 in amino acids: CASSATTGSGNTIYF. The CDR3 DNA reads TGCGCCAGCAGCGCGACCACAGGTTCTGGAAACACCATATATTTT.

The gene calls are TRBV18 and TRBJ1-6, with TRBD1 matching over 8 bases. Trimming took 3 bases from V and 7 from J; bases not matched to a gene: 8. CDR1 is KGHSH and CDR2 is LQKENI in the germline V gene. This CDR3 is built from 16 residues. CDR3 bases: TGTGCCAGCTCACCCAGGACTGACAGGGGAAATTCACCCCTCCACTTT. Translated, it gives CASSPRTDRGNSPLHF.

The chain employs TRBV18 and TRBJ1-2, with 7 bases lining up with TRBD1. CDR3 length equals 13 residues. Losses at the gene ends were 5 bases for V and 4 bases for J; bases not matched to a gene: 4. Germline V gene sequence: CDR1 KGHSH, CDR2 LQKENI. The CDR3 is CASSWDSGYGYTF. CDR3 nucleotides: TGTGCCAGCTCATGGGACAGCGGCTATGGCTACACCTTC.

J is TRBJ1-5 and V is TRBV3-1 (or the pseudogene TRBV3-2); D unclear. Between the trimmed V and J ends, which lost 0 bases and 6 bases, there was a span of 18 bases. The CDR3 has 17 amino acids. Per germline, CDR1 LGHDT and CDR2 YNNKEL (reference sequence). The CDR3 DNA reads TGTGCCAGCAGCCAAGATGGGAGCGTTCCAGTCATTCAGCCCCAGCATTTT. Translation gives CASSQDGSVPVIQPQHF.

The J gene is TRBJ2-3, the V gene TRBV19, with D maybe TRBD2 (6 bases). V lost 3 bases, J lost 7 bases, and 14 bases lay in between. The CDR3 is 14 amino acids. The germline V gene has CDR1 LNHDA and CDR2 SQIVND (reference sequence). The chain's CDR3 is CASSMQTSSYTQYF. DNA of the CDR3: TGTGCCAGTAGTATGCAAACTAGCAGTTATACGCAGTATTTT.

The CDR3 protein is CASRDRGDQPQHF. Here the CDR3 DNA reads TGTGCCAGCAGGGACAGGGGAGACCAGCCCCAGCATTTT. This chain connects TRBV25-1 to TRBJ1-5; 9 nucleotides line up with TRBD1. Germline trimming cut 6 bases from V and 7 bases from J; bases unmatched to any gene: 4. The CDR3 length is 13 residues. Per germline, CDR1 MGHDK and CDR2 SYGVNS.

The rearrangement uses TRBV7-3 and TRBJ2-3, with 7 nucleotides matching TRBD2. This CDR3 spans 15 amino acids. The ends lost 5 bases at V and 2 bases at J; junction bases unmatched: 7. Per the germline V gene, CDR1 is SGHTA and CDR2 is FQGTGA. The CDR3 is CASSHGGTLTDTQYF. The CDR3, as DNA: TGTGCCAGCAGCCACGGGGGGACCCTCACAGATACGCAGTATTTT.

This chain uses TRBV6-6 with TRBJ1-2; possibly TRBD1 for D (6 bases). Deletions cut 2 bases from V and 6 bases from J, with 10 bases between. The germline CDR1 and CDR2 sequences are MNHNY and SVGAGI (reference sequence). The CDR3 spans 13 residues. DNA of the CDR3: TGTGCCAGCAGTTACGAGGGGGGGGATGGCTACACCTTC. This gives the protein CASSYEGGDGYTF.

This rearrangement joins TRBV10-3 to TRBJ2-3, with 8 bases fitting TRBD1. V lost 6 bases to trimming and J lost 3 bases; unmatched junction nucleotides: 17. The CDR3 spans 18 residues. Germline CDR1 ENHRY, CDR2 SYGVKD. Here the CDR3 reads CAIRATEGIQGATDTQYF. The CDR3 nucleotides are TGTGCCATCAGAGCAACCGAAGGGATCCAGGGGGCGACAGATACGCAGTATTTT.

CDR3 nucleotide sequence: TGTGCCAGCAGTTCGATCACGGGACTAGTCTACAATGAGCAGTTCTTC. Translation gives CASSSITGLVYNEQFF. The chain employs TRBV28 and TRBJ2-1; TRBD2 matches at 8 bases. The CDR3 is 16 amino acids. V dropped 4 bases and J dropped 3; count of bases not matched to a gene: 8. Germline lookup yields CDR1 MDHEN and CDR2 SYDVKM. The variable domain in full, with the rest retrieved from reference TRBV28 and TRBJ2-1, is DVKVTQSSRYLVKRTGEKVFLECVQDMDHENMFWYRQDPGLGLRLIYFSYDVKMKEKGDIPEGYSVSREKKERFSLILESASTNQTSMYLCASSSITGLVYNEQFFGPGTRLTVL.

The rearrangement uses TRBV5-6 and TRBJ1-1, with D perhaps TRBD1 (5 bases). Germline CDR1 reads SGHDT; CDR2 reads YYEEEE. The CDR3 length is 16 residues. The germline V and J ends were trimmed by 4 bases and 3 bases, with 19 bases remaining between them. Here the CDR3 DNA reads TGTGCCAGCAGCAGGACGGCCGGGACTGAACACACTGAAGCTTTCTTT. Translating it yields CASSRTAGTEHTEAFF.

This chain connects TRBV24-1 to TRBJ2-5, with 10 bases fitting TRBD1. Germline lookup yields CDR1 KGHDR and CDR2 SFDVKD. V dropped 4 bases and J dropped 5; count of bases not matched to a gene: 9. This CDR3 comprises 16 residues. The CDR3 protein is CATSESRDRGPETQYF. DNA for the CDR3: TGTGCCACCAGTGAATCCCGGGACAGGGGCCCGGAGACCCAGTACTTC.

The V gene is TRBV5-6, the J gene TRBJ1-2; TRBD1 aligns across 7 bases. With 7 bases clipped from V and 6 bases from J, the junction kept 9 bases outside the gene matches. Germline-derived CDR1 and CDR2 are SGHDT and YYEEEE. CDR3 size: 13 residues. The CDR3 DNA sequence: TGTGCCAGCGCTTATGACAGGGTCGATGGCTACACCTTC. It is translated as CASAYDRVDGYTF.

The chain employs TRBV5-4 and TRBJ2-3; D unresolved. V was trimmed by 2 bases and J by 4 bases, leaving 8 bases between them. The germline gives CDR1 SGHNT, CDR2 YYREEE (reference sequence). This CDR3 has 13 amino acids. CDR3 nucleotide sequence: TGTGCCAGCAGCTTTAGCTTCCCAGATACGCAGTATTTT. Protein sequence: CASSFSFPDTQYF.

The chain couples TRBV30 to TRBJ2-1; D gene uncertain. This CDR3 comprises 11 residues. Trimming pared 4 bases from V and 9 bases from J, leaving 10 bases between. The germline gives CDR1 GTSNPN, CDR2 SVGIG (reference sequence). In DNA, the CDR3 is TGTGCCTGGACTAGAATAGGTGAGCAGTTCTTC. It encodes CAWTRIGEQFF.